Below, 14 T cell receptor beta chains from the same sample are listed, as sequenced in a study of T-cell memory formation after mild COVID-19. MiXCR was run by TCRdb on the 5' RACE reads, yielding one entry per CDR3 protein. The data contain 140,000 to 150,000 distinct CDR3 sequences, 19% of them seen just once; the ten biggest clones take up 2% to 2.5%. Sequenced material: PBMCs or a T cell subset sorted from them (not recorded which). These receptors were taken from an adult woman who had mild COVID-19 (a few samples of this study predate the infection). Cell type and time point are not known.

The chain joins TRBV11-2 to TRBJ2-3; tentative D call: TRBD2 (5 bases). V lost 3 bases to trimming and J lost 4 bases, with 14 bases between them. CDR1 is SGHAT and CDR2 is FQNNGV in the germline V gene. The CDR3 covers 15 residues. CDR3 sequence reads: CASSFSTIGADTQYF. The CDR3 DNA is TGTGCCAGCAGCTTTTCAACGATCGGGGCAGATACGCAGTATTTT.

Regarding this clonotype: This may be a read error, as it is one base from a much larger clone. The chain employs TRBV13 and TRBJ2-7; D is unresolved. The germline V gene encodes CDR1 PRHDT and CDR2 FYEKMQ (reference sequence). Deletions cut 5 bases from V and 2 bases from J, with 16 bases between. This CDR3 has 15 amino acids. The CDR3 DNA follows: TGTGCCAGCAGCCCACCGGTTCTCCCGCCCTACGAGCAGTACTTC. It is translated as CASSPPVLPPYEQYF.

The CDR3 here is CATGVGLFVNEQFF. CDR3 nucleotides: TGTGCCACAGGGGTAGGACTCTTTGTTAATGAGCAGTTCTTC. The gene calls are TRBV6-1 and TRBJ2-1, with a possible D match to TRBD1 (6 bases). The CDR3 is 14 residues long. Germline lookup yields CDR1 MNHNS and CDR2 SASEGT. V was shortened by 10 bases and J by 7 bases, with 20 bases between the two germline ends.

The V gene is TRBV28, the J gene TRBJ2-2, with D possibly matching TRBD2 (6 bases). Trimming removed 5 bases from V and 0 bases from J, with 7 bases in between. Germline V gene lookup returns CDR1 MDHEN and CDR2 SYDVKM. The CDR3 covers 14 residues. CDR3 amino acids: CASSGGANTGELFF. The CDR3 DNA reads TGTGCCAGCAGTGGCGGGGCGAACACCGGGGAGCTGTTTTTT.

This chain uses TRBV7-2 with TRBJ2-1; 7 positions agree with TRBD1. In germline, CDR1 is SGHTA, CDR2 FQGNSA. This CDR3 has 15 amino acids. V trimming: 4 bases; J trimming: 3 bases; junction bases outside the gene matches: 6. CDR3 amino acids: CASSSRQGIYNEQFF. The CDR3 DNA reads as TGTGCCAGCAGCTCTAGACAGGGAATCTACAATGAGCAGTTCTTC.

There are a few counts of this clonotype. V gene TRBV7-2 combines with J gene TRBJ2-4, with D uncertain. Trimming stripped 5 bases from V and 8 bases from J, with 7 bases between. Germline CDR1 and CDR2: SGHTA and FQGNSA. The CDR3 totals 11 residues. This CDR3 reads CASSPGDIQYF. CDR3 bases: TGTGCCAGCAGCCCGGGTGACATTCAGTACTTC.

This clonotype appeared a few times. This chain links TRBV4-1 with TRBJ2-4; the D is unclear. V shed 2 bases and J shed 0 bases, with 8 bases lying between them. CDR1 is MGHRA, CDR2 YSYEKL, per germline. This CDR3 comprises 15 residues. CDR3 sequence: CASSQPVLAKNIQYF. The CDR3, as DNA: TGCGCCAGCAGCCAACCGGTCCTAGCCAAAAACATTCAGTACTTC.

V and J are TRBV10-3 and TRBJ2-1; 8 bases match TRBD1. Germline V gene lookup returns CDR1 ENHRY and CDR2 SYGVKD. Trimming took 2 bases from V and 14 from J; bases not matched to a gene: 17. The CDR3 is 16 amino acids. The CDR3 region is CAISESVQGAPIGKFF. CDR3 sequence (DNA): TGTGCCATCAGTGAGAGCGTCCAGGGGGCTCCTATCGGGAAGTTCTTC.

This clonotype was seen a handful of times. This chain uses TRBV6-5 with TRBJ1-1; TRBD1 matches at 8 bases. The CDR3 length is 17 residues. Germline-derived CDR1 and CDR2 are MNHEY and SVGAGI. The V segment lost 5 bases and the J segment 5 bases; nucleotides outside the gene matches: 16. The CDR3 spells CASSTTGVTRRTTEAFF. CDR3 nucleotides: TGTGCCAGCAGTACGACAGGGGTAACCCGACGTACGACTGAAGCTTTCTTT.

This clonotype was seen more than once but under ten times. V and J are TRBV12-3 or TRBV12-4 and TRBJ2-7; 9 positions match TRBD1. Trimming took 6 bases from V and 3 from J; bases not matched to a gene: 9. The CDR3 contains 15 residues. CDR3 loop: CASSDPGQGVYEQYF. CDR3 DNA: TGTGCCAGCAGCGACCCGGGACAGGGAGTCTACGAGCAGTACTTC.

This clonotype was picked up a small number of times. J is TRBJ1-3 and V is TRBV6-6; TRBD1 matches 9 bases. This CDR3 comprises 16 residues. Germline CDR1 reads MNHNY; CDR2 reads SVGAGI (reference sequence). Unmatched junction bases numbered 8, after V lost 1 base and J lost 7 bases. In nucleotides, the CDR3 is TGTGCCAGCAGTTACTACGGGACAGGGAGAGGGAACACCATATATTTT. Encoded protein: CASSYYGTGRGNTIYF.

This clonotype has only a few counts. The J gene is TRBJ1-2, the V gene TRBV4-1; no reliable D call. Germline CDR1 and CDR2: MGHRA and YSYEKL. The CDR3 consists of 14 residues. Trimming pared 0 bases from V and 9 bases from J, leaving 14 bases between. For the CDR3, the DNA is TGCGCCAGCAGCCAAGAGTTAAGGGCGACTAGCTACACCTTC. This codes for CASSQELRATSYTF.

This clonotype was counted between two and nine times. The V and J genes are TRBV6-6 and TRBJ1-2; weak D call: TRBD1 (5 bases). The CDR3 covers 12 residues. V lost 2 bases and J 6 bases, leaving 7 bases between the germline ends. Germline loops: CDR1 MNHNY, CDR2 SVGAGI (reference sequence). CDR3 in amino acids: CASSYLRDGYTF. The CDR3 DNA reads TGTGCCAGCAGTTACCTCAGGGATGGCTACACCTTC.

This clonotype was detected many times. The junction departs from the called germline gene at one end, perhaps through a read error. This chain uses TRBV7-7 with TRBJ2-7; D call uncertain. The CDR3 loop spans 15 amino acids. Germline loops: CDR1 SSHAT, CDR2 FNYEAQ (reference sequence). CDR3 loop: CASSLDGVYAYEQYF. In nucleotides, the CDR3 is TGTGCTAGCAGCTTAGATGGAGTGTACGCCTACGAGCAGTACTTC.